The rows below give T cell receptor beta chains drawn from one sample of a study of glioma-infiltrating T cells. A single record per CDR3 protein comes from TCRdb applying MiXCR to the multiplex PCR reads. This sample carries around 140,000 distinct CDR3 sequences, about two fifths of them seen once, and the ten largest clones take roughly 20%. Sample: glioma tissue, nonneoplastic brain tissue, or PBMCs (not recorded which). The receptors here all came from a human donor with low-grade glioma or glioblastoma, undergoing nonglioma brain surgery, or in good health (not recorded which). The CDR3 runs from the conserved cysteine through the conserved F or W. The D gene is left open where the match is weak. Part of the rows lack a size; the others show once, few, many or a class for expanded clones.

V	length	size	D	J	CDR3	DNA
TRBV27	16	NA	TRBD2	TRBJ2-1	CASSLAGGAPYNEQFF	TGTGCCAGCAGTTTAGCGGGAGGGGCCCCTTACAATGAGCAGTTCTTC
TRBV6-1	15	few	TRBD1	TRBJ2-1	CASSNRGSSYNEQFF	TGTGCCAGCAGTAACAGGGGGAGCTCCTACAATGAGCAGTTCTTC
TRBV24-1	16	NA	NA	TRBJ2-3	CATSDLGERGTDTQYF	TGTGCCACCAGTGATTTAGGAGAAAGGGGCACAGATACGCAGTATTTT
TRBV6-1	13	NA	NA	TRBJ2-1	CASRTGLFNEQFF	TGTGCCAGCAGAACGGGACTGTTCAATGAGCAGTTCTTC
TRBV5-1	13	few	NA	TRBJ1-1	CASSLEESTEAFF	TGCGCCAGCAGCTTGGAGGAATCCACTGAAGCTTTCTTT
TRBV7-2	16	NA	TRBD2	TRBJ2-1	CASSSSGGARLGEQFF	TGTGCCAGCAGCTCAAGCGGGGGGGCCCGTCTGGGGGAGCAGTTCTTC
TRBV4-1	15	NA	NA	TRBJ1-6	CASSQGDGDNSPLHF	TGCGCCAGCAGCCAAGGGGACGGAGATAATTCACCCCTCCACTTT
TRBV28	13	NA	NA	TRBJ2-1	CASRLTTSNEQFF	TGTGCCAGCAGACTCACCACCTCCAATGAGCAGTTCTTC
TRBV10-3	11	NA	NA	TRBJ1-1	CATEMNTEAFF	TGTGCCACCGAGATGAACACTGAAGCTTTCTTT
TRBV7-2	14	NA	TRBD2	TRBJ2-3	CASAGGGPTDTQYF	TGTGCCAGCGCCGGCGGGGGACCCACAGATACGCAGTATTTT
TRBV27	12	NA	NA	TRBJ2-3	CASSLFGDTQYF	TGTGCCAGCAGTTTATTCGGCGATACGCAGTATTTT
TRBV6-2/TRBV6-3	16	few	NA	TRBJ2-3	CASSYGHRTSTDTQYF	TGTGCCAGCAGTTACGGACATCGAACGAGCACAGATACGCAGTATTTT
TRBV28	12	NA	TRBD2	TRBJ2-5	CASRWRERGQYF	TGTGCCAGCAGATGGCGGGAGAGGGGCCAGTACTTC
TRBV7-6	15	NA	NA	TRBJ2-1	CASSLGRGPGNEQFF	TGTGCCAGCAGCTTAGGCAGGGGCCCGGGCAATGAGCAGTTCTTC
TRBV20-1	13	few	NA	TRBJ1-1	CSAREGGNTEAFF	TGCAGTGCTAGGGAGGGGGGGAACACTGAAGCTTTCTTT
TRBV15	13	NA	NA	TRBJ1-5	CATSRDPGQPQHF	TGTGCCACCAGCAGAGATCCGGGTCAGCCCCAGCATTTT
TRBV7-2	15	NA	NA	TRBJ2-5	CASSLVGIGKETQYF	TGTGCCAGCAGCTTAGTCGGGATAGGCAAAGAGACCCAGTACTTC
TRBV3-1	13	NA	NA	TRBJ1-1	CASSQTRDVEAFF	TGTGCCAGCAGCCAAACACGGGACGTTGAAGCTTTCTTT
TRBV20-1	14	NA	NA	TRBJ2-7	CSARDQGRTYEQYF	TGCAGTGCTAGAGATCAAGGCAGGACCTACGAGCAGTACTTC
TRBV18	14	NA	TRBD1	TRBJ2-3	CASSRDRGADTQYF	TGTGCCAGCTCGCGGGACAGGGGTGCAGATACGCAGTATTTT
TRBV20-1	15	NA	NA	TRBJ1-5	CSASTPENSNQPQHF	TGCAGTGCTAGCACCCCGGAGAATAGCAATCAGCCCCAGCATTTT
TRBV7-2	14	NA	TRBD2	TRBJ2-5	CASSRTSDQETQYF	TGTGCCAGCAGCCGGACTAGCGATCAAGAGACCCAGTACTTC
TRBV19	16	NA	NA	TRBJ2-3	CASTPGVGGRTDTQYF	TGTGCCAGCACCCCAGGGGTCGGGGGAAGGACAGATACGCAGTATTTT
TRBV20-1	13	NA	NA	TRBJ2-3	CSARDLQEATQYF	TGCAGTGCTAGAGATCTGCAGGAGGCTACGCAGTATTTT
TRBV6-2/TRBV6-3	15	NA	NA	TRBJ2-3	CASSYSEGPTDTQYF	TGTGCCAGCAGTTACTCCGAGGGCCCCACAGATACGCAGTATTTT
TRBV20-1	16	NA	NA	TRBJ1-5	CSARDWSELSNQPQHF	TGCAGTGCTAGAGATTGGTCGGAATTAAGCAATCAGCCCCAGCATTTT
TRBV7-3	14	NA	NA	TRBJ2-3	CASSSYRGSDTQYF	TGTGCCAGCAGCTCCTACCGGGGATCAGATACGCAGTATTTT
TRBV20-1	15	NA	TRBD2	TRBJ2-1	CSARDPGLAGVEQSF	TGCAGTGCTAGAGATCCGGGACTAGCGGGAGTTGAGCAGTCCTTC
TRBV3-1	13	NA	TRBD1	TRBJ1-2	CASGGQGRYGYTF	TGTGCCAGCGGAGGACAGGGACGCTATGGCTACACCTTC
TRBV6-1	11	NA	NA	TRBJ2-7	CASSRGIEQYF	TGTGCCAGCAGTCGGGGTATCGAGCAGTACTTC
TRBV20-1	16	NA	TRBD1	TRBJ2-5	CSARSLGTGSQETQYF	TGCAGTGCTAGATCCCTCGGGACAGGGAGCCAAGAGACCCAGTACTTC
TRBV6-2/TRBV6-3	13	many	NA	TRBJ2-7	CASSRDRDYEQYF	TGTGCCAGCAGCCGGGACCGAGACTACGAGCAGTACTTC